The 8 T cell receptor beta chains listed next were all sequenced from one sample in a study of response to subunit inactivated influenza vaccine. TCRdb re-analysed the RT-PCR reads in MiXCR, keeping a single row per CDR3 protein. The sample lists hundreds of thousands of distinct CDR3 sequences; about 15% were seen once. Sequencing was performed on PBMCs from blood, taken 11 to 12 days after vaccination. The source of these receptors is a man over 45 who received an inactivated influenza vaccine.

Points on this clonotype: Given a much more abundant clone one base away, this may be a read error. This likely comes from a read error, as the CDR3 has no conserved phenylalanine or tryptophan at its end. The chain has TRBV29-1 and TRBJ2-7, with D perhaps TRBD2 (5 bases). The CDR3 runs to 13 residues. V was clipped by 4 bases and J by 5 bases, with 15 bases between them. The germline gives CDR1 SQVTM, CDR2 ANQGSEA. The CDR3 spells CSVVRGSTNEQYS. CDR3 nucleotides: TGCAGCGTTGTAAGAGGGAGTACTAACGAGCAGTACTCC.

The gene calls are TRBV15 and TRBJ2-1, with D possibly TRBD2 on 5 matching bases. Trimming removed 3 bases at V and 6 bases at J, with 21 bases between. The CDR3 consists of 17 residues. From germline, CDR1 is LNHNV and CDR2 YYDKDF (reference sequence). CDR3 DNA: TGTGCCACCAGCAGGGGCCCAGGTACTAGTATCTTCAATGAGCAGTTCTTC. As protein: CATSRGPGTSIFNEQFF.

This sequence joins TRBV7-9 and TRBJ2-7; D possibly corresponds to TRBD2 (6 bases). Germline values: CDR1 SEHNR, CDR2 FQNEAQ (reference sequence). This CDR3 is 15 amino acids long. V was trimmed by 5 bases and J by 3 bases, leaving 17 bases between them. CDR3 sequence (DNA): TGTGCCAGCAGCCCAAGGGACTTAGGGGACTACGAGCAGTACTTC. This translates into CASSPRDLGDYEQYF. Complete variable domain (other parts from reference TRBV7-9 and TRBJ2-7): DTGVSQNPRHKITKRGQNVTFRCDPISEHNRLYWYRQTLGQGPEFLTYFQNEAQLEKSRLLSDRFSAERPKGSFSTLEIQRTEQGDSAMYLCASSPRDLGDYEQYFGPGTRLTVT.

This clonotype was recorded a few times. This chain joins TRBV20-1 and TRBJ2-3; D possibly corresponds to TRBD1 (6 bases). With 6 bases removed from V and 2 bases from J, the gap between germline ends came to 15 bases. Germline CDR1 and CDR2: DFQATT and SNEGSKA (reference sequence). CDR3 length equals 14 residues. Here the CDR3 DNA reads TGCAGTGCAGTAAGAGGGGGACCCACAGATACGCAGTATTTT. It is translated as CSAVRGGPTDTQYF.

This clonotype was detected only a few times. This rearrangement joins TRBV7-9 to TRBJ1-4; D is possibly TRBD1 (5 bases). Trimming pared 3 bases from V and 3 bases from J, leaving 11 bases between. The germline gives CDR1 SEHNR, CDR2 FQNEAQ (reference sequence). The CDR3 is made up of 15 amino acids. Here the CDR3 DNA reads TGTGCCAGCAGCTTCGGGGACCTGGCTAATGAAAAACTGTTTTTT. It translates to CASSFGDLANEKLFF.

Only a few counts were recorded for this clonotype. The V gene is TRBV12-3 or TRBV12-4, the J gene TRBJ2-3, with TRBD1 matching over 7 bases. The V and J ends lost 4 bases and 5 bases, in that order; junction bases with no gene match: 6. CDR3 size: 14 residues. CDR3 in DNA: TGTGCCAGCAGTTCTGCCCGGGACAGAGATACGCAGTATTTT. Translated, it gives CASSSARDRDTQYF.

This clonotype was seen more than once but under ten times. The chain carries TRBV20-1 and TRBJ2-7, with D possibly being TRBD2 (5 bases). This CDR3 is 11 amino acids long. CDR1 and CDR2 from the germline V gene are DFQATT and SNEGSKA (reference sequence). The CDR3 DNA sequence: TGCAGCGGGAAGGCCGGGTACGAGCAGTACTTC. Its protein is CSGKAGYEQYF.

This clonotype was seen only a few times. The chain is built from TRBV20-1 and TRBJ2-5; D perhaps matches TRBD1 (6 bases). The CDR3 has 15 amino acids. Deletions cut 3 bases from V and 4 bases from J, with 18 bases between. Per the germline V gene, CDR1 is DFQATT and CDR2 is SNEGSKA (reference sequence). CDR3 in DNA: TGCAGTGCTAGTAGTGTTGGGGGCGGTCCAGAGACCCAGTACTTC. This codes for CSASSVGGGPETQYF.